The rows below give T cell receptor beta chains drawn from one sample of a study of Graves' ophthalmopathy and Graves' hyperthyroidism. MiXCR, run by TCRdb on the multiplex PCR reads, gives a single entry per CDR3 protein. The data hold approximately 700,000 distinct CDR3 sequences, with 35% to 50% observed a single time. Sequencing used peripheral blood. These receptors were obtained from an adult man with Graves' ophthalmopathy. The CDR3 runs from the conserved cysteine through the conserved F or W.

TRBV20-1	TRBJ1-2	CSARRGLYYGYTF
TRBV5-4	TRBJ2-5	CASRQGTDQETQYF
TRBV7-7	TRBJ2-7	CTSSLGSGGSYEQYF
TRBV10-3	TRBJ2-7	CASSPPGTGEIYEQYF
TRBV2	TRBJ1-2	CASSSPAGGQVYGYTF
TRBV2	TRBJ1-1	CASRGTGGREAFF
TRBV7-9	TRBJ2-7	CASSLVVRDSVKQCF
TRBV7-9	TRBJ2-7	CASSPPDRTYEQYF
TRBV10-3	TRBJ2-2	CASSDTGGTHTGELFF
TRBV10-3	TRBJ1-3	CASSYSGSPGNTIYF
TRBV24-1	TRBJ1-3	CATSLVNYSGNTIYF
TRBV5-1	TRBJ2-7	CASSLAGGMYEQYF
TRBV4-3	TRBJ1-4	CASSQDSGMDEKLFF
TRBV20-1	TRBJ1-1	CNARTGSITEAFF
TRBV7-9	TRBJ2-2	CASSQDLGFATGELFF
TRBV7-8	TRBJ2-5	CASSSDRLRTQYF
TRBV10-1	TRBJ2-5	CASSEGTGDLETQYF
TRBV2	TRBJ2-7	CASSRSQHKNEQYF
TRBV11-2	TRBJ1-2	CASNNRGLYGYTF
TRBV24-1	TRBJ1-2	CATSDFEGQGYTF
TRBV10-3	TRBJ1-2	CAGSRTANYGYTF
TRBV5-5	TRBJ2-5	CASSPGTSQETQYF
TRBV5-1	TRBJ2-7	CASSPGHVDSYEQYF
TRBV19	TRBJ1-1	CASIKTLRKNTEAFF
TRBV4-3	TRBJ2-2	CASSQDRASRGELFF
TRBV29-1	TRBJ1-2	CSVGGEGAPYGYTF
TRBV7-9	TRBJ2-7	CASSLFRDSRGQYF
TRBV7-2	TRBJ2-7	CASSGGLAGSAEQYF
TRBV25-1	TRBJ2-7	CASSDSAGTSGFEQYF
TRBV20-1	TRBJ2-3	CSARDVVTQYF
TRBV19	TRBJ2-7	CASSIDGAPAREQYF
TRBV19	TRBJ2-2	CASSKGQVNTGELFF
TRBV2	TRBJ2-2	CASTRVNTGELFF